A single T cell receptor (beta chain) is shown here with its context. This clonotype showed up many times. No cognate antigen has been identified for it. Per-base qualities were not stored, and no clone one base away is much larger. The data derive from a study of T cells after yellow fever vaccination (dated by TCRdb to the late 2010s). Notes on the research overall: The SMART-Seq v4 Ultra Low Input RNA kit was used to prepare libraries from fractions with low cell numbers. To track T-cell clones before and after primary and booster YFV17D yellow fever vaccination, bulk TCR alpha and beta repertoires were sequenced longitudinally. Two healthy male donors made up the cohort, one aged 18 to 29 years and the other aged 30 to 40 years. Bulk PBMC replicates and cell subsets were isolated from blood drawn at multiple timepoints before and after both primary and secondary immunization. Broader findings and caveats from the paper: The secondary T-cell response was found to be weaker but faster than the primary response, with a peak reached on day 5 rather than on day 15. A small share of clonotypes was detected in both CD4 and CD8 compartments, with the overlap likely arising from convergent recombination. Because abundant contaminating clonotypes from the bulk population could be contained in FACS-sorted repertoires, computational filtering was required. Because the study included only a couple of donors, the extent to which the findings can be generalized is limited. After the booster, most clones that had expanded after primary vaccination were detected again (around 95% of CD4 and more than 85% of CD8), suggesting broad maintenance of memory.

The treatment or condition tag for this specimen amounts to: live attenuated yellow fever vaccine strain. At each blood-draw timepoint, two biological replicates of bulk PBMCs were collected. PBMCs were isolated from peripheral blood using a standard Ficoll-Paque protocol. TriZol was used to extract RNA from bulk PBMCs, from CD4 and CD8 fractions, and from dextramer-positive and dextramer-negative fractions. Trimming costs V 5 bases and J 10 bases, and their ends lie 3 bases apart. From a lookup of the germline V gene, CDR1 and CDR2 are MDHEN and SYDVKM. From its cysteine to its phenylalanine, the CDR3 spans 9 amino acids. CDR3 DNA is the only sequence kept; it has 27 bases, read in frame from the first base. The sequencer listed for this sample is Illumina NovaSeq 6000. TCR cDNA was made using 5'RACE template switching, a step that added a universal primer site and unique molecular identifiers. Priming for cDNA synthesis came from both the TCR alpha and TCR beta constant segments. Library amplification involved two PCR steps, and the second step added sample barcodes and sequencing adapters. Sequencing of the libraries was done on either Illumina HiSeq 2500 (2x100 bp) or NovaSeq (2x150 bp). Under the source paper's analysis protocol: MIGEC handled demultiplexing of reads and collapsing into UMI consensus sequences, while MiXCR performed V(D)J alignment. Vaccine-responding clonotypes were defined with edgeR using replicate PBMC samples, requiring FDR below 0.01 and a log2 fold change above 5 up to day 15. Each bulk clonotype received a CD4 or CD8 identity based on whether the sequenced CD4 or CD8 repertoire contained that clonotype at higher abundance. TCRdb trimmed public reads at Q25 via fastp, called clones via MiXCR and kept in-frame beta chains. Rows with one shared CDR3 protein collapse into an entry with the most common genes and DNA. None of the V and J calls come from the authors' own analysis; TCRdb made them. For this sample there are around 300,000 distinct CDR3 sequences; about 4% appear just once. The top ten clones comprise approximately 23% of the sample.

Recombination linked TRBV28 to TRBJ1-5; the D gene lacks a confident call. Sequences were derived from PBMCs, sampled 5 days after the yellow fever booster vaccination. The receptor's source is a man between 18 and 35 years old who received the YFV17D yellow fever vaccine. Read as DNA, the sequence is TGTGCCAGCAGTCCCCCCCAGCATTTT. This translates into CASSPPQHF.